These T cell receptor beta chains were read from a single sample in a study of cytomegalovirus exposure and HLA in healthy donors. Assay used: immunoSEQ multiplex PCR; TCRdb lists only in-frame clones, some missing. The profile shows fewer than 200,000 clones, 80% to 90% of them singletons. Sequencing input: PBMCs. The origin of the receptors is a woman under 30 in good health and CMV-seronegative. CDR3s include the opening cysteine and the closing phenylalanine or tryptophan. The order of the fields is CDR3 protein, clone size, J gene, D gene, V gene. The D gene is left open where the match is weak. Clone size is shown for a subset of rows, as once, few, many or a class of expanded clone.

CGTFSSYEQYF | once | TRBJ2-7 | . | TRBV6-1
CASSHPGQGNEKLFF | . | TRBJ1-4 | TRBD1 | TRBV4-2
CASSVDRGSYEQYF | once | TRBJ2-7 | TRBD1 | TRBV7-2
CASRPLQGVGGELFF | . | TRBJ2-2 | TRBD1 | TRBV28
CAWSVQGTGELFF | . | TRBJ2-2 | . | TRBV30
CASSDRDSRAEAFF | . | TRBJ1-1 | . | TRBV6-1
CASSLGSTSGSSDTQYF | . | TRBJ2-3 | TRBD2 | TRBV7-2
CASNLQRYTDTQYF | . | TRBJ2-3 | . | TRBV13
CASSFGTGNYGYTF | few | TRBJ1-2 | TRBD1 | TRBV7-8
CASSQGWTSTYNEQFF | . | TRBJ2-1 | TRBD2 | TRBV7-9
CASSLGQGLTYEQYF | . | TRBJ2-7 | TRBD2 | TRBV18
CASTVSGDTQYF | . | TRBJ2-3 | . | TRBV2
CASSLAGLGQETQYF | . | TRBJ2-5 | TRBD2 | TRBV11-2
CAWSRDRSLLNTEAFF | . | TRBJ1-1 | TRBD1 | TRBV30
CASSLVLQGVNEQFF | few | TRBJ2-1 | . | TRBV11-2
CASSVRLTGEQYF | . | TRBJ2-5 | . | TRBV9
CASSFGPSGELFF | . | TRBJ2-2 | . | TRBV7-8
CASSFLQGARAFF | . | TRBJ1-1 | TRBD1 | TRBV7-8
CASSPGQQETQYF | few | TRBJ2-5 | TRBD1 | TRBV18
CASSLTRPTDTQYF | few | TRBJ2-3 | . | TRBV2
CASSLSLNQGWTYEQYF | . | TRBJ2-7 | . | TRBV13
CASSASGGGGANVLTF | . | TRBJ2-6 | TRBD1 | TRBV6-4
CASSITGGNAETQYF | . | TRBJ2-5 | TRBD1 | TRBV27
CASSPWDYHNEQFF | . | TRBJ2-1 | . | TRBV12-1
CASSPQTRSSYEQYF | . | TRBJ2-7 | . | TRBV28
CASSRALAKNIQYF | . | TRBJ2-4 | . | TRBV21-1
CASSFGDRGGSYEQYF | . | . | TRBD1 | TRBV5-6
CASSLTSGYEQYF | . | . | TRBD2 | TRBV27
CASSPERRVETEAFF | . | TRBJ1-1 | . | TRBV5-4
CASSPWGQNQETQYF | . | TRBJ2-5 | TRBD1 | TRBV19
CASSPSDETQYF | once | TRBJ2-5 | . | TRBV18
CASSADTGELFF | . | TRBJ2-2 | . | TRBV18
CASSLRTGLSDYGYTF | . | TRBJ1-2 | TRBD1 | TRBV27
CASSDDTMNTEAFF | . | TRBJ1-1 | . | TRBV10-1
CASGLVVAGDTQYF | . | TRBJ2-3 | TRBD2 | TRBV27
CASKIDRGRETQYF | . | TRBJ2-5 | TRBD1 | TRBV5-1
CASGLVPGLIGDTQYF | few | TRBJ2-3 | . | TRBV12-5
CASSYVGNQPQHF | . | TRBJ1-5 | . | TRBV6-6
CASSLSPSPFSRGPIQETQYF | . | TRBJ2-5 | . | TRBV28